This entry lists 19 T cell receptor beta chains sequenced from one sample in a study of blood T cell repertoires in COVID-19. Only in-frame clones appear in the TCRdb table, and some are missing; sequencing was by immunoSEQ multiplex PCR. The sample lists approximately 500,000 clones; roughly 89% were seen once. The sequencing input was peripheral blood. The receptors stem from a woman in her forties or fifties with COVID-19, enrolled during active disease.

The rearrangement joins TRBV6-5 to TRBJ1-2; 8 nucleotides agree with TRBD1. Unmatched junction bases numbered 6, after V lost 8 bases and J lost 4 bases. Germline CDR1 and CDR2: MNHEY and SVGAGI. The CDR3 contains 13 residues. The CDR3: CASWAGGGYGYTF. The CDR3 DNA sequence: TGTGCCAGCTGGGCAGGGGGCGGCTATGGCTACACCTTC.

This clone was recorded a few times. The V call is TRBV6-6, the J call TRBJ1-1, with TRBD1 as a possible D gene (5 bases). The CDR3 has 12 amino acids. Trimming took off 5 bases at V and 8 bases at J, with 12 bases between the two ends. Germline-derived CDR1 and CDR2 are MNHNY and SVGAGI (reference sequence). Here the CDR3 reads CASSATAPEAFF. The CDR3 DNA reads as TGTGCCAGCAGTGCGACAGCTCCAGAAGCTTTCTTT.

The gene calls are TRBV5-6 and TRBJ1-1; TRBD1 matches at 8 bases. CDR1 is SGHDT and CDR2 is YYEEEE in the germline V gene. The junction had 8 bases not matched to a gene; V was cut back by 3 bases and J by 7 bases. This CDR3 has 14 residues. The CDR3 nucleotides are TGTGCCAGCAGCTCTTGGACAGGGAGGAATGAAGCTTTCTTT. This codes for CASSSWTGRNEAFF.

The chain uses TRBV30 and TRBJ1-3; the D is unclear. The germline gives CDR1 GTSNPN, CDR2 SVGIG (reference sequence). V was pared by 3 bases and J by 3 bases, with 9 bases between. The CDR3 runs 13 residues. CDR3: CAWRRGFGNTIYF. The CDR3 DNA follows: TGTGCCTGGAGACGAGGGTTTGGAAACACCATATATTTT.

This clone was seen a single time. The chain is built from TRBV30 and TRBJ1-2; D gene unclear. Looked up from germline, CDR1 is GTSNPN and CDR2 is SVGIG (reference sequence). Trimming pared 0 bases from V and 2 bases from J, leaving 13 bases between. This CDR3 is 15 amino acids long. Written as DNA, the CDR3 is TGTGCCTGGAGTGTGGGCAGAACCTCAAACTATGGCTACACCTTC. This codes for CAWSVGRTSNYGYTF.

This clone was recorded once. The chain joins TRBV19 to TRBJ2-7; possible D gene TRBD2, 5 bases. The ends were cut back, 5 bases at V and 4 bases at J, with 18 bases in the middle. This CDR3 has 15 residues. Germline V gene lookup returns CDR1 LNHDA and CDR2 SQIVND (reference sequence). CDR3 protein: CASSGRGARIYEQYF. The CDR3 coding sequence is TGTGCCAGTAGTGGGAGAGGTGCCAGGATATACGAGCAGTACTTC. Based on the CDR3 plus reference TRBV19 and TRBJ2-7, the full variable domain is DGGITQSPKYLFRKEGQNVTLSCEQNLNHDAMYWYRQDPGQGLRLIYYSQIVNDFQKGDIAEGYSVSREKKESFPLTVTSAQKNPTAFYLCASSGRGARIYEQYFGPGTRLTVT.

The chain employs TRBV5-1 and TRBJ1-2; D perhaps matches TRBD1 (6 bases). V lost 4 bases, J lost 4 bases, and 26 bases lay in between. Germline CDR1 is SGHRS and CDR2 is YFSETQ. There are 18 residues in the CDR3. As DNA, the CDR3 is TGCGCCAGCAGCGCCCCCTCCCGCGGGGGGGCTTCGGCCTATGGCTACACCTTC. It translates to CASSAPSRGGASAYGYTF.

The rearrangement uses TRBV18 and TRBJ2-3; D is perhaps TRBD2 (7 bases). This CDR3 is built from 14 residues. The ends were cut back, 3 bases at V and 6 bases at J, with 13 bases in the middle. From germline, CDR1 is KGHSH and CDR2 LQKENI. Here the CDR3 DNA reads TGTGCCAGCTCACCGGGAGGGGGGGCCGATACGCAGTATTTT. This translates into CASSPGGGADTQYF.

The CDR3 spells CSVVGGTGAYNEQFF. The CDR3 DNA sequence: TGCAGCGTTGTTGGGGGGACAGGGGCCTACAATGAGCAGTTCTTC. The chain is built from TRBV29-1 and TRBJ2-1; TRBD1 agrees at 10 bases. V lost 4 bases to trimming and J lost 2 bases; unmatched junction nucleotides: 5. Germline assignment: CDR1 SQVTM and CDR2 ANQGSEA. This CDR3 comprises 15 residues.

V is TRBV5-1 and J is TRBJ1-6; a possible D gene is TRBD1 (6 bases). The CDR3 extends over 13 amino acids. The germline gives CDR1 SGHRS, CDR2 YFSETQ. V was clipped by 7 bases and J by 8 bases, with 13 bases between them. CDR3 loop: CASAPGADSPLHF. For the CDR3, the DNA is TGCGCCAGCGCCCCAGGGGCTGATTCACCCCTCCACTTT. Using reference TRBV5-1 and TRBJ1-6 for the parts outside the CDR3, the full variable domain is KAGVTQTPRYLIKTRGQQVTLSCSPISGHRSVSWYQQTPGQGLQFLFEYFSETQRNKGNFPGRFSGRQFSNSRSEMNVSTLELGDSALYLCASAPGADSPLHFGNGTRLTVT.

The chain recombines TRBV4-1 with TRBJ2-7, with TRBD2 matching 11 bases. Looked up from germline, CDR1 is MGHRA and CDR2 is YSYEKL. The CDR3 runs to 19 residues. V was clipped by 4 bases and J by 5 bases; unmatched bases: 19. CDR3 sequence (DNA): TGCGCCAGCAGCCTAAGGGGCCCCTCACTAGCGGGGGCCGGGAACGAGCAGTACTTC. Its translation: CASSLRGPSLAGAGNEQYF.

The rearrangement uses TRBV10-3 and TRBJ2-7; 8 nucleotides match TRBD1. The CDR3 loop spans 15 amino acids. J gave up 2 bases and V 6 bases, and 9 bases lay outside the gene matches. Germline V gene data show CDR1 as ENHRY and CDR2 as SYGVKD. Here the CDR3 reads CAISLTGTGPYEQYF. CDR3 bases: TGTGCCATCAGCCTTACCGGGACAGGCCCCTACGAGCAGTACTTC.

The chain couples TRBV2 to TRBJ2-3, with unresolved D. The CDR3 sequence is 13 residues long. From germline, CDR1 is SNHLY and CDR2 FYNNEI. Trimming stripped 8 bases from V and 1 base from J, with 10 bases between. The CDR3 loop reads CASGGRGTDTQYF. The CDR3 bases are TGTGCCAGCGGCGGCCGTGGCACAGATACGCAGTATTTT.

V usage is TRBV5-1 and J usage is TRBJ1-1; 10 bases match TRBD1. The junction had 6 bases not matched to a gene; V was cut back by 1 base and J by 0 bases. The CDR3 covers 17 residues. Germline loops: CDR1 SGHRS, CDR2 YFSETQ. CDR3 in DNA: TGCGCCAGCAGCTTGACGGGACAGGGGACCATGAACACTGAAGCTTTCTTT. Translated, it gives CASSLTGQGTMNTEAFF.

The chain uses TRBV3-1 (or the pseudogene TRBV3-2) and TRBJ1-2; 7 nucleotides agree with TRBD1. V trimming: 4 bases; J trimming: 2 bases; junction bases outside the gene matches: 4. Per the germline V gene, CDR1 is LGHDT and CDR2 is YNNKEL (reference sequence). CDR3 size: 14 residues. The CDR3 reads CASSLLDRNYGYTF. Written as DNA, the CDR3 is TGTGCCAGCAGCCTTTTGGACAGGAACTATGGCTACACCTTC.

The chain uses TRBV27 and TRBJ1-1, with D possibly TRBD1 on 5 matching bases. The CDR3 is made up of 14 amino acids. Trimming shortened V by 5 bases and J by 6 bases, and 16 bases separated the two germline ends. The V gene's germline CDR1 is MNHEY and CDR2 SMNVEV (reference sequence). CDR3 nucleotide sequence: TGTGCCAGCAGTCGCCGTGAGGGAGGGGCTGAAGCTTTCTTT. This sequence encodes CASSRREGGAEAFF.

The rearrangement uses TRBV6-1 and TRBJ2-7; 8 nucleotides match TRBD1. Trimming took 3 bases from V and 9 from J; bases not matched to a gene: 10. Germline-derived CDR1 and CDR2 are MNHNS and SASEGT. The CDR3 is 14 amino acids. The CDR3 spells CASSEGQGALGQYF. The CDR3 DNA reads TGTGCCAGCAGTGAGGGGCAGGGGGCGCTTGGGCAGTACTTC.

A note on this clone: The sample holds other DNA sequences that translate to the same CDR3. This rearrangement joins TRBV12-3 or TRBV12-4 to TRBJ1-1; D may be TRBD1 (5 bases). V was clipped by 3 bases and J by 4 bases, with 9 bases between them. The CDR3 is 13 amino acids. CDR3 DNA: TGTGCCAGCAGTTTGGACGGGGGCACTGAAGCTTTCTTT. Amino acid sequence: CASSLDGGTEAFF.

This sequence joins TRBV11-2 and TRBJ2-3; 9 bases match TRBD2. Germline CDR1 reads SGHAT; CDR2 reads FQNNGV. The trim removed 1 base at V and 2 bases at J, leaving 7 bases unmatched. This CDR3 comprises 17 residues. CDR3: CASSLVGLAGNTDTQYF. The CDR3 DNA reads TGTGCCAGCAGCTTAGTGGGTCTAGCGGGGAACACAGATACGCAGTATTTT. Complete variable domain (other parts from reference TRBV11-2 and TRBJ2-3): EAGVAQSPRYKIIEKRQSVAFWCNPISGHATLYWYQQILGQGPKLLIQFQNNGVVDDSQLPKDRFSAERLKGVDSTLKIQPAKLEDSAVYLCASSLVGLAGNTDTQYFGPGTRLTVL.